This is a list of T cell receptor beta chains from one sample in a study of blood T cell repertoires in COVID-19. Sequencing was performed with immunoSEQ multiplex PCR; in TCRdb, only in-frame clones are kept and a portion is missing. The table includes about 220,000 clones, 80% to 85% detected once. Sequencing input: peripheral blood. These receptors were taken from a woman between 65 and 79 years old with COVID-19, enrolled during active disease. CDR3s include the opening cysteine and the closing phenylalanine or tryptophan. The D gene is left open where the match is weak. The size field is filled for only some rows; it gives once, few, many or a size class.

V	size	D	J	DNA	CDR3
TRBV5-1	NA	TRBD2	TRBJ2-2	TGCGCCAGCAGCTTGGAGGGACGCGGGAGGGCCGGAAGGACCGGGGAGCTGTTTTTT	CASSLEGRGRAGRTGELFF
TRBV19	NA	NA	TRBJ1-1	TGTGCCAGTAGTATTCTGCGGGACACTGAAGCTTTCTTT	CASSILRDTEAFF
TRBV5-1	NA	NA	TRBJ2-6	TGCGCCAGCAGCTTGGGGACAGCCAACTCTGGGGCCAACGTCCTGACTTTC	CASSLGTANSGANVLTF
TRBV9	NA	TRBD1	TRBJ1-1	TGTGCCAGCAGCGGATCCGGGACAGTGAACACTGAAGCTTTCTTT	CASSGSGTVNTEAFF
TRBV6-5	NA	TRBD1	TRBJ2-5	TGTGCCAGCAGCTCCGGGACAGGGTGGGAGACCCAGTACTTC	CASSSGTGWETQYF
TRBV6-5	NA	NA	TRBJ1-1	TGTGCCAGCAGTTACTGGGGGGGCCGGAGGACTGAAGCTTTCTTT	CASSYWGGRRTEAFF
TRBV27	NA	TRBD1	TRBJ1-5	TGTGCCAGCAGTCCCCCCGGACAGGTCAATCAGCCCCAGCATTTT	CASSPPGQVNQPQHF
TRBV29-1	NA	NA	TRBJ2-1	TGCAGCGTTGAATTAGGGAGGGGGTACAATGAGCAGTTCTTC	CSVELGRGYNEQFF
TRBV2	few	NA	TRBJ2-1	TGTGCCAGCAGTGGGGCTGCGTTTAATGAGCAGTTCTTC	CASSGAAFNEQFF
TRBV11-2	once	NA	TRBJ1-3	TGTGCCAGCAGCTTAGGCGTCCTTTCTGGAAACACCATATATTTT	CASSLGVLSGNTIYF
TRBV19	NA	TRBD1	TRBJ2-7	TGTGCCAGTAGTTCCCTGGACAGGAACGAGCAGTACTTC	CASSSLDRNEQYF
TRBV10-3	NA	TRBD1	TRBJ2-1	TGTGCCACGGGACAGGGACTATACAATGAGCAGTTCTTC	CATGQGLYNEQFF
TRBV6-5	NA	TRBD1	TRBJ1-1	TGTGCCAGCAGTTCCAGGGGGCGCATGAACACTGAAGCTTTCTTT	CASSSRGRMNTEAFF
TRBV18	few	TRBD1	TRBJ1-3	TGTGCCAGCTCACCGGACAGGGGTGTGAACACCATATATTTT	CASSPDRGVNTIYF
TRBV10-3	NA	NA	TRBJ2-5	TGTGCCATCAGGCCGGGACAACAAGAGACCCAGTACTTC	CAIRPGQQETQYF
TRBV7-9	NA	TRBD2	TRBJ2-1	TGTGCCAGCAGCCAAACGGGGACTAGCGGGAGGGCCTGGGGCAATGAGCAGTTCTTC	CASSQTGTSGRAWGNEQFF
TRBV29-1	NA	NA	TRBJ1-1	TGCAGCGTTAATTGGTCAGGGATAAGAACTGAAGCTTTCTTT	CSVNWSGIRTEAFF
TRBV5-6	NA	NA	TRBJ2-7	TGTGCCAGCAGCTCTTGGACAACCTACGAGCAGTACTTC	CASSSWTTYEQYF
TRBV2	NA	TRBD1	TRBJ1-5	TGTGCCAGCAGGACGGGACAGAGGAGCAATCAGCCCCAGCATTTT	CASRTGQRSNQPQHF
TRBV10-3	NA	TRBD1	TRBJ1-5	TGTGCCATCGGGAGGGACAGGGGGAATCAGCCCCAGCATTTT	CAIGRDRGNQPQHF
TRBV18	NA	NA	TRBJ1-5	TGTGCCAGCTCACCATATGGAGATCAGCCCCAGCATTTT	CASSPYGDQPQHF
TRBV30	few	NA	TRBJ2-5	TGTGCCTCCTGGCGGGGCGGGGAGACCCAGTACTTC	CASWRGGETQYF
TRBV5-1	NA	TRBD2	TRBJ2-5	TGCGCCAGCAGCAGAGCGGGAGAAGAGACCCAGTACTTC	CASSRAGEETQYF
TRBV6-4	NA	NA	TRBJ2-7	TGTGCCAGCAGTGACACGAGACAATTGATAAATTCCTACGAGCAGTACTTC	CASSDTRQLINSYEQYF
TRBV6-2/TRBV6-3	NA	NA	TRBJ1-5	TGTGCCAGCAGCTGGAGGGGTGGGGATCAGCCCCAGCATTTT	CASSWRGGDQPQHF
TRBV10-3	NA	TRBD2	TRBJ2-1	TGTGCCATCAGTGAGTCCACGGGGACTAGCGGGAGTTCCTACAATGAGCAGTTCTTC	CAISESTGTSGSSYNEQFF
TRBV6-2/TRBV6-3	NA	NA	TRBJ2-1	TGTGCCAGCAGCAGACAGAGCTCCTACAATGAGCAGTTCTTC	CASSRQSSYNEQFF
TRBV19	NA	NA	TRBJ2-2	TGTGCCAGTAGTATAGGCACGGGCACCGGGGAGCTGTTTTTT	CASSIGTGTGELFF
TRBV19	NA	TRBD1	TRBJ2-7	TGTGCCAGTACCGTGACAGGGATGACCTCCGAGCAGTACTTC	CASTVTGMTSEQYF
TRBV7-3	NA	TRBD2	TRBJ2-1	TGTGCCAGCAGCCCAAATCTAGCGGGGTACAATGAGCAGTTCTTC	CASSPNLAGYNEQFF
TRBV5-1	NA	TRBD2	TRBJ2-5	TGCGCCAGCAGCTTGGTAGTAGCGGGGGGCACACAAGAGACCCAGTACTTC	CASSLVVAGGTQETQYF
TRBV19	NA	NA	TRBJ1-3	TGTGCCAGTAGCCTGATTGACGCCGTAAGGAGAGGAAACACCATATATTTT	CASSLIDAVRRGNTIYF
TRBV19	NA	NA	TRBJ2-7	TGTGCCAGTAGTCCTACAGGGCTAAAGGCGTACGAGCAGTACTTC	CASSPTGLKAYEQYF
TRBV5-8	once	TRBD1	TRBJ1-6	TGTGCCAGCATCGGGCCGGGACAGCGCAATTCACCCCTCCACTTT	CASIGPGQRNSPLHF
TRBV7-9	NA	TRBD1	TRBJ1-1	TGTGCCAGCAGCTTCGAAGGGGGCGCGACCACTGAAGCTTTCTTT	CASSFEGGATTEAFF
TRBV19	few	TRBD2	TRBJ2-1	TGTGCCAGCGGACTAGCTCCGGTCTTC	CASGLAPVF
TRBV9	NA	NA	TRBJ2-2	TGTGCCAGTAATATTGGGGGCTTAGCCACCGGGGAGCTGTTTTTT	CASNIGGLATGELFF
TRBV7-3	NA	NA	TRBJ2-5	TGTGCCAGCAGCTATAGAGTTCATGAGACCCAGTACTTC	CASSYRVHETQYF
TRBV30	NA	NA	TRBJ1-1	TGTGCCTGGAGGCAGATGAACACTGAAGCTTTCTTT	CAWRQMNTEAFF
TRBV10-3	NA	TRBD1	TRBJ2-1	TGTGCCACCCGGACAGGGCGCCAATACAATGAGCAGTTCTTC	CATRTGRQYNEQFF
TRBV6-5	NA	NA	TRBJ1-2	TGTGCCAGCAGCGCCCTAACGGGGACAAACACCTTC	CASSALTGTNTF
TRBV5-4	NA	TRBD1	TRBJ1-2	TGTGCCAGCAGCTTTGACAGGGGGCGTCACGGCTACACCTTC	CASSFDRGRHGYTF
TRBV19	once	TRBD2	TRBJ2-2	TGTGCCACCGGACTAGCGGGAGGGCCTCCCGGGGGGCTGTTTTTT	CATGLAGGPPGGLFF
TRBV25-1	medium-sized	NA	TRBJ1-1	TGTGCCAGCCTTATCGGCACTGAAGCTTTCTTT	CASLIGTEAFF
TRBV6-6	NA	NA	TRBJ2-2	TGTGCCAGCAGTTCTGCCGGGACTGACACCGGGGAGCTGTTTTTT	CASSSAGTDTGELFF
TRBV12-3/TRBV12-4	NA	NA	TRBJ2-7	TGTGCCAGCGGCGGGACAGCCTACGAGCAGTACTTC	CASGGTAYEQYF
TRBV24-1	NA	NA	TRBJ1-2	TGTGCCACCAGTGATTCTCGACAGGTCTATGGCTACACCTTC	CATSDSRQVYGYTF
TRBV7-8	NA	TRBD1	TRBJ1-1	TGTGCCAGTACCCCACGACAGGGGGCTGGAAGCACTGAAGCTTTCTTT	CASTPRQGAGSTEAFF
TRBV18	NA	NA	TRBJ1-4	TGTGCCAGCTCACCCTACTCTGATGAAAAACTGTTTTTT	CASSPYSDEKLFF
TRBV7-6	NA	TRBD2	TRBJ2-3	TGTGCCAGCAGCCCGACTAGCGGGAGAGATACGCAGTATTTT	CASSPTSGRDTQYF
TRBV21-1	NA	NA	TRBJ1-5	TGTGCCAGCAGCAAAGGTCAGGGCAATCAGCCCCAGCATTTT	CASSKGQGNQPQHF
TRBV7-2	NA	NA	TRBJ2-7	TGTGCCAGCGGGCCCCAGTGGACTATCGGCGAGCAGTACTTC	CASGPQWTIGEQYF
TRBV9	few	NA	TRBJ2-7	TGTGCCAGCAGCGTAGGCAAAGTGGAGAGCCCTGGGGAGCAGTACTTC	CASSVGKVESPGEQYF
TRBV3-1/TRBV3-2	NA	NA	TRBJ2-3	TGTGCCAGCAGCCGGGACCGGACAGGGCGGGGGGATACGCAGTATTTT	CASSRDRTGRGDTQYF
TRBV7-9	NA	TRBD1	TRBJ1-5	TGTGCCAGCAGCCAAGAGAGGGGACAGCAGTTCTTCAGCAATCAGCCCCAGCATTTT	CASSQERGQQFFSNQPQHF
TRBV30	NA	NA	TRBJ2-3	TGTGCCTGGAGCAACACAGATACGCAGTATTTT	CAWSNTDTQYF
TRBV14	NA	TRBD2	TRBJ2-2	TGTGCCAGCAGCGAAAGAATAGGGAGGACTAGCCTTAACACCGGGGAGCTGTTTTTT	CASSERIGRTSLNTGELFF